Following are 17 T cell receptor beta chains from one sample sequenced in a study of shared clonotypes between healthy human individuals. Assay: immunoSEQ multiplex PCR; the TCRdb copy retains only in-frame clones and omits some. Seen here are some 2.3 million clones, 93% observed once, and the top ten hold 0.39%. The source material was naive CD4+ T cells from PBMCs. Subset noted: CD45RA+ positively selected. The receptors were gathered from a man in his late teens or twenties in good health. Some clones in this sample may be carry-over from other donors' samples.

This clone was counted once. This chain connects TRBV5-1 to TRBJ2-3, with TRBD1 matching 9 bases. After removal of 4 bases from V and 5 bases from J, the junction contained 11 bases not matched to a gene. The germline CDR1 and CDR2 sequences are SGHRS and YFSETQ. The CDR3 consists of 16 residues. CDR3 bases: TGCGCCAGCAGCCCTAACCCACAGGGGGCAGTAGATACGCAGTATTTT. As protein: CASSPNPQGAVDTQYF.

Worth noting for this clone: Different DNA sequences within this sample yield the same CDR3. V gene TRBV7-2 combines with J gene TRBJ2-3, with 8 bases fitting TRBD1. The germline V gene has CDR1 SGHTA and CDR2 FQGNSA. The CDR3 has 13 residues. The junction had 2 bases not matched to a gene; V was cut back by 5 bases and J by 4 bases. For the CDR3, the DNA is TGTGCCAGCAGCCCAGGGGGCCCAGATACGCAGTATTTT. This translates into CASSPGGPDTQYF. The variable domain in full, with the rest retrieved from reference TRBV7-2 and TRBJ2-3, is GAGVSQSPSNKVTEKGKDVELRCDPISGHTALYWYRQSLGQGLEFLIYFQGNSAPDKSGLPSDRFSAERTGGSVSTLTIQRTQQEDSAVYLCASSPGGPDTQYFGPGTRLTVL.

The CDR3 reads CASSWPTEAFF. CDR3 nucleotide sequence: TGTGCCAGCAGTTGGCCCACTGAAGCTTTCTTT. The gene calls are TRBV27 and TRBJ1-1; the D is unclear. Trimming shortened V by 4 bases and J by 4 bases, and 4 bases separated the two germline ends. The CDR3 loop spans 11 amino acids. CDR1 and CDR2 from the germline V gene are MNHEY and SMNVEV (reference sequence).

J is TRBJ1-2 and V is TRBV28; D might be TRBD1 (5 bases). Trimming left V 6 bases short and J 4 bases short, with 24 bases between. CDR3 length: 17 amino acids. Germline CDR1 and CDR2: MDHEN and SYDVKM. The CDR3 nucleotides read TGTGCCAGCAGCCGAGGGGCCGGGACCGGTGGTCTCTATGGCTACACCTTC. This gives the protein CASSRGAGTGGLYGYTF.

This clone was seen only a few times. The chain recombines TRBV19 with TRBJ1-5; a possible D gene is TRBD1 (6 bases). The CDR3 extends over 15 amino acids. V gave up 3 bases and J gave up 7 bases, with 16 bases separating them. Germline V gene sequence: CDR1 LNHDA, CDR2 SQIVND (reference sequence). CDR3 sequence reads: CASSMVGGRAQPQHF. The DNA for the CDR3 is TGTGCCAGTAGTATGGTCGGGGGGCGCGCCCAGCCCCAGCATTTT.

The rearrangement uses TRBV7-9 and TRBJ1-1, with a tentative D call TRBD1 (6 bases). Germline V gene lookup returns CDR1 SEHNR and CDR2 FQNEAQ (reference sequence). V was shortened by 5 bases and J by 0 bases, with 13 bases between the two germline ends. This CDR3 has 15 amino acids. CDR3 amino acids: CASSPDRAMNTEAFF. The CDR3, as DNA: TGTGCCAGCAGCCCGGACAGAGCCATGAACACTGAAGCTTTCTTT.

The chain is built from TRBV30 and TRBJ1-2, with D perhaps TRBD1 (6 bases). The length of the CDR3 is 18 residues. Trimming cost V 4 bases and J 7 bases, with 31 bases left between them. CDR1 is GTSNPN, CDR2 SVGIG, per germline (reference sequence). In DNA, the CDR3 is TGTGCCTGGATGTTATGGCGGGGGGCGATTCCCTACTCCTTTGGCTACACCTTC. This gives the protein CAWMLWRGAIPYSFGYTF.

The chain links TRBV30 to TRBJ1-3; possible D gene TRBD1, 5 bases. This CDR3 comprises 15 residues. The germline V gene has CDR1 GTSNPN and CDR2 SVGIG (reference sequence). Trimming left V 1 base short and J 0 bases short, with 10 bases between. CDR3 sequence: CAWSAGTSSGNTIYF. For the CDR3, the DNA is TGTGCCTGGAGTGCCGGGACGTCCTCTGGAAACACCATATATTTT.

The V call is TRBV15, the J call TRBJ1-3; no clear D gene. The CDR3 contains 17 residues. Germline CDR1 is LNHNV and CDR2 is YYDKDF (reference sequence). Trimming took 2 bases from V and 3 from J, leaving 17 bases between them. CDR3 region: CATSRTLFIGVGNTIYF. The CDR3 region has the DNA TGTGCCACCAGCAGAACCCTCTTTATTGGGGTTGGAAACACCATATATTTT.

The chain joins TRBV4-3 to TRBJ2-3; no definite D call. Germline lookup yields CDR1 LGHNA and CDR2 YSLEER. V shed 0 bases and J shed 2 bases, with 9 bases lying between them. This CDR3 region has 15 residues. The DNA of the CDR3 is TGCGCCAGCAGCCAAGATTGGATTTACACAGATACGCAGTATTTT. It codes for CASSQDWIYTDTQYF.

The J gene is TRBJ1-1, the V gene TRBV30; 8 nucleotides align to TRBD1. Germline CDR1 GTSNPN, CDR2 SVGIG (reference sequence). V shed 3 bases, J shed 9 bases, and the junction held 3 bases outside the gene matches. The CDR3 is 11 amino acids. The CDR3: CAWSWDRKAFF. CDR3 in DNA: TGTGCCTGGAGCTGGGACAGGAAAGCTTTCTTT.

The V gene is TRBV7-2, the J gene TRBJ2-1; tentatively, D is TRBD2 (6 bases). Trimming took 2 bases from V and 9 from J, leaving 11 bases between them. Germline-derived CDR1 and CDR2 are SGHTA and FQGNSA. The CDR3 is 13 amino acids. The CDR3 protein is CASSLTRGSEQFF. Written as DNA, the CDR3 is TGTGCCAGCAGCTTAACCCGGGGGTCTGAGCAGTTCTTC. The full variable domain, completed using reference TRBV7-2 and TRBJ2-1, is GAGVSQSPSNKVTEKGKDVELRCDPISGHTALYWYRQSLGQGLEFLIYFQGNSAPDKSGLPSDRFSAERTGGSVSTLTIQRTQQEDSAVYLCASSLTRGSEQFFGPGTRLTVL.

CDR3 protein: CASSQQTYTGELFF. The CDR3, as DNA: TGCGCCAGCAGCCAACAGACCTACACCGGGGAGCTGTTTTTT. J is TRBJ2-2 and V is TRBV5-1, with D hard to call. The CDR3 contains 14 residues. V lost 4 bases and J lost 3, with 10 bases in between. The germline CDR1 and CDR2 sequences are SGHRS and YFSETQ. The entire variable domain, with the rest obtained from reference TRBV5-1 and TRBJ2-2, is as follows: KAGVTQTPRYLIKTRGQQVTLSCSPISGHRSVSWYQQTPGQGLQFLFEYFSETQRNKGNFPGRFSGRQFSNSRSEMNVSTLELGDSALYLCASSQQTYTGELFFGEGSRLTVL.

CDR3 in DNA: TGCGCCAGCAGCGGGACAGGGGATGAAGCTTTCTTT. Translated, it gives CASSGTGDEAFF. The chain recombines TRBV5-1 with TRBJ1-1; 10 positions match TRBD1. The CDR3 totals 12 residues. The V segment lost 4 bases and the J segment 7 bases; nucleotides outside the gene matches: 1. CDR1 is SGHRS, CDR2 YFSETQ, per germline.

J is TRBJ2-7 and V is TRBV2; 9 bases fit TRBD2. Germline lookup yields CDR1 SNHLY and CDR2 FYNNEI. The CDR3 loop spans 12 amino acids. The V gene end was trimmed by 8 bases and the J gene end by 6 bases; junction bases not matched to a gene: 5. CDR3 coding DNA: TGTGCCAGCTCTGCGGGAGGGGGCGAGCAGTACTTC. This sequence encodes CASSAGGGEQYF.

V gene TRBV7-3 combines with J gene TRBJ2-3; 8 nucleotides line up with TRBD1. Per germline, CDR1 SGHTA and CDR2 FQGTGA. V lost 5 bases, J lost 4 bases, and 11 bases stayed unmatched. The CDR3 totals 16 residues. CDR3: CASSLLGQAGADTQYF. The CDR3 DNA is TGTGCCAGCAGCCTACTGGGACAGGCAGGTGCAGATACGCAGTATTTT.

This chain links TRBV9 with TRBJ2-3, with TRBD2 identical over 7 bases. V shed 4 bases, J shed 7 bases, and the junction held 6 bases outside the gene matches. The CDR3 loop spans 13 amino acids. The germline CDR1 and CDR2 sequences are SGDLS and YYNGEE. CDR3 amino acids: CASSSTSAYTQYF. DNA for the CDR3: TGTGCCAGCAGCTCAACTAGCGCTTATACGCAGTATTTT.